This T cell receptor beta chain was profiled in a study of shared clonotypes between healthy human individuals. The study, taken as a whole, reports: The study found 4.5% to 5% of naive CD4 clonotypes shared across a few donors.

CD4+ cells underwent separation, giving CD45RA+ naive and CD45RA-negative memory subsets. Comment on this clone: Antigen specificity is unknown.

Assay used: immunoSEQ multiplex PCR; TCRdb lists only in-frame clones, some missing. In the table there are approximately 2.3 million clones, approximately 95% of which are singletons. Germline values: CDR1 SGHNT, CDR2 YENEEA. With V trimmed by 2 bases and J by 7 bases, 6 bases remained unmatched. This CDR3 region has 15 residues. The V gene is TRBV11-3, the J gene TRBJ2-7, with 12 positions matching TRBD1. This TCR came from a man between 18 and 35 years old in good health. Some clones in this sample may be carry-over from other donors' samples. Sequencing was performed on naive CD4+ T cells from PBMCs. Subset of the sample: CD45RA+ positively selected. CDR3 nucleotide sequence: TGTGCCAGCAGCTTAACGGGACAGGGGGCGGGGGAGCAGTACTTC. It codes for CASSLTGQGAGEQYF.